These 28 T cell receptor beta chains originate from one sample sequenced in a study of radiation and T cells in renal cell carcinoma. Treatment noted: treatment-naive control, cytoreductive nephrectomy. The method was immunoSEQ multiplex PCR; TCRdb's version includes in-frame clones alone and lacks a portion of them. This sample has around 16,000 clones, with around 60% found just once. This specimen was tumor tissue, taken from a patient whose treatment was nephrectomy without radiotherapy. Source of these receptors: a man aged 50-59 years with renal cell carcinoma.

The chain recombines TRBV19 with TRBJ1-2; D gene ambiguous. The germline gives CDR1 LNHDA, CDR2 SQIVND (reference sequence). V gave up 7 bases and J gave up 0 bases, with 15 bases separating them. This CDR3 spans 15 amino acids. The CDR3 spells CASIMSPVSNYGYTF. CDR3 sequence (DNA): TGTGCCAGTATCATGAGTCCGGTTTCTAACTATGGCTACACCTTC.

The rearrangement links TRBV6-8 to TRBJ2-2; TRBD2 aligns across 11 bases. After removal of 4 bases from V and 9 bases from J, the junction contained 16 bases not matched to a gene. The CDR3 spans 18 residues. Germline CDR1 MNHGY, CDR2 SAAAGT. The CDR3 DNA follows: TGTGCCAGCAGTTTAAGGACTAGCGGGCGGCCCTGGACCCGGGAGCTGTTTTTT. It is translated as CASSLRTSGRPWTRELFF.

The V gene is TRBV4-3, the J gene TRBJ2-7, with D possibly being TRBD1 or TRBD2 (5 bases each). Germline lookup yields CDR1 LGHNA and CDR2 YSLEER. V was trimmed by 2 bases and J by 3 bases, leaving 17 bases between them. This CDR3 is 16 amino acids long. As DNA, the CDR3 is TGCGCCAGCAGCCAAACACTTGAGGGGTCGGTCTACGAGCAGTACTTC. As protein: CASSQTLEGSVYEQYF.

As to this clone: Additional DNA sequences in this sample encode the identical CDR3. This rearrangement joins TRBV6-4 to TRBJ1-2; 7 bases line up with TRBD1. The germline V gene has CDR1 MRHNA and CDR2 SNTAGT. The CDR3 consists of 14 residues. Losses at the gene ends were 2 bases for V and 4 bases for J; bases not matched to a gene: 4. The chain's CDR3 is CASSDGQGVYGYTF. The CDR3 nucleotides read TGTGCCAGCAGTGACGGGCAGGGGGTCTATGGCTACACCTTC.

The J gene is TRBJ2-5, the V gene TRBV6-1; possibly TRBD1 for D (7 bases). CDR3 length equals 15 residues. Trimming took 8 bases from V and 7 from J, leaving 23 bases between them. Germline assignment: CDR1 MNHNS and CDR2 SASEGT. The CDR3 here is CASLDRQGPGRTQYF. CDR3 DNA sequence: TGTGCCAGCCTCGACAGACAGGGCCCCGGGAGGACCCAGTACTTC.

The chain is built from TRBV28 and TRBJ1-6; the D gene is possibly TRBD1 (6 bases). There are 17 residues in the CDR3. V lost 5 bases and J lost 5, with 19 bases in between. CDR1 MDHEN and CDR2 SYDVKM come from the germline V gene. For the CDR3, the DNA is TGTGCCAGCAGTCAGCCCGGTGTGGGGGCAGATAATTCACCCCTCCACTTT. Residues: CASSQPGVGADNSPLHF.

V usage is TRBV7-3 and J usage is TRBJ2-3; 7 bases match TRBD2. Looked up from germline, CDR1 is SGHTA and CDR2 is FQGTGA. V lost 3 bases to trimming and J lost 5 bases; unmatched junction nucleotides: 2. The CDR3 spans 13 residues. The DNA of the CDR3 is TGTGCCAGCAGCTTGATAGCGGGAGATACGCAGTATTTT. It translates to CASSLIAGDTQYF.

The chain has TRBV5-1 and TRBJ1-4; perhaps TRBD1 as D (6 bases). This CDR3 contains 14 residues. From germline, CDR1 is SGHRS and CDR2 YFSETQ. V dropped 4 bases and J dropped 9 bases, with 16 bases sitting between them. The CDR3 spells CASSPGGALQKLFF. The CDR3 nucleotides read TGCGCCAGCAGCCCGGGGGGGGCCCTCCAAAAACTGTTTTTT.

The J gene is TRBJ2-2, the V gene TRBV19, with D hard to call. Looked up from germline, CDR1 is LNHDA and CDR2 is SQIVND (reference sequence). This CDR3 contains 11 residues. The V end was cut by 10 bases, the J end by 3 bases, with 6 bases between. The CDR3 nucleotides read TGTGCCACTTTAGACACCGGGGAGCTGTTTTTT. Its protein is CATLDTGELFF.

The chain recombines TRBV6-6 with TRBJ1-1, with a possible D match to TRBD1 (5 bases). The germline V gene has CDR1 MNHNY and CDR2 SVGAGI (reference sequence). The V and J ends lost 2 bases and 11 bases respectively, with 21 bases between them. There are 15 residues in the CDR3. CDR3 nucleotides: TGTGCCAGCAGTTACGCCCAGGAGGGGACCGACTCCGCTTTCTTT. Protein sequence: CASSYAQEGTDSAFF.

V is TRBV5-1 and J is TRBJ2-3, with a possible D match to TRBD1 (7 bases). Germline-derived CDR1 and CDR2 are SGHRS and YFSETQ. Trimming pared 6 bases from V and 0 bases from J, leaving 20 bases between. The CDR3 is 17 amino acids. CDR3 DNA: TGCGCCAGCAACCCTTTTCAGACAGGGACTAGCACAGATACGCAGTATTTT. Its translation is CASNPFQTGTSTDTQYF.

The J gene is TRBJ2-7, the V gene TRBV4-2, with D perhaps TRBD1 (6 bases). Looked up from germline, CDR1 is LGHNA and CDR2 is YNFKEQ. V gave up 1 base and J gave up 4 bases, with 14 bases separating them. This CDR3 has 15 amino acids. CDR3 sequence reads: CASSQGVQGRYEQYF. The DNA of the CDR3 is TGTGCCAGCAGCCAAGGCGTACAGGGAAGGTACGAGCAGTACTTC.

V usage is TRBV30 and J usage is TRBJ2-5, with no clear D. With the DNA end fitting TRBJ2-7 better, the J assignment may be wrong. This CDR3 region has 13 residues. Germline V lookup: CDR1 GTSNPN, CDR2 SVGIG (reference sequence). The CDR3 DNA reads as TGTGCCTGGAGTGGGGCAGCTCCCTACGAGCAGTACTTC. This gives the protein CAWSGAAPYEQYF.

The genes are TRBV16 and TRBJ2-2; 7 bases map to TRBD2. Germline trimming cut 0 bases from V and 7 bases from J; bases unmatched to any gene: 5. The germline V gene encodes CDR1 KGHSY and CDR2 FQNENV. The CDR3 sequence is 15 residues long. CDR3 amino acids: CASSQSTSLNGELFF. The CDR3 coding sequence is TGTGCCAGCAGCCAATCGACTAGCTTAAACGGGGAGCTGTTTTTT.

This chain connects TRBV4-1 to TRBJ2-1; D is perhaps TRBD1 or TRBD2 (5 bases each). This CDR3 comprises 17 residues. V lost 0 bases and J 6 bases, leaving 18 bases between the germline ends. Germline V gene sequence: CDR1 MGHRA, CDR2 YSYEKL. Written as DNA, the CDR3 is TGCGCCAGCAGCCAAGATAATGGGCCCCCGGGGCGCAATGAGCAGTTCTTC. As protein: CASSQDNGPPGRNEQFF.

This clone was counted once. The rearrangement uses TRBV5-1 and TRBJ2-7; D perhaps matches TRBD2 (5 bases). CDR1 is SGHRS and CDR2 is YFSETQ in the germline V gene. This CDR3 comprises 14 residues. V lost 1 base and J 3 bases, leaving 11 bases between the germline ends. CDR3 sequence: CASSLSNGLYEQYF. The CDR3 DNA follows: TGCGCCAGCAGCTTGAGTAATGGACTCTACGAGCAGTACTTC. The whole variable domain, remainder taken from reference TRBV5-1 and TRBJ2-7, is KAGVTQTPRYLIKTRGQQVTLSCSPISGHRSVSWYQQTPGQGLQFLFEYFSETQRNKGNFPGRFSGRQFSNSRSEMNVSTLELGDSALYLCASSLSNGLYEQYFGPGTRLTVT.

The genes are TRBV28 and TRBJ1-5; 7 bases line up with TRBD1. Germline CDR1 is MDHEN and CDR2 is SYDVKM. With 8 bases clipped from V and 2 bases from J, the junction kept 12 bases outside the gene matches. The CDR3 contains 16 residues. The CDR3: CASSGLRDRGNQPQHF. CDR3 bases: TGTGCCAGCTCTGGGCTAAGGGACAGAGGCAATCAGCCCCAGCATTTT.

The rearrangement uses TRBV29-1 and TRBJ2-3; TRBD2 matches at 10 bases. The V segment lost 4 bases and the J segment 1 base; nucleotides outside the gene matches: 5. The CDR3 is 15 amino acids. The germline gives CDR1 SQVTM, CDR2 ANQGSEA. The CDR3 is CSVATGTSGTDTQYF. The DNA for the CDR3 is TGCAGCGTTGCTACCGGGACTAGCGGCACAGATACGCAGTATTTT.

The rearrangement links TRBV29-1 to TRBJ2-7; D might be TRBD2 (7 bases). Germline CDR1 reads SQVTM; CDR2 reads ANQGSEA. Trimming removed 7 bases at V and 4 bases at J, with 20 bases between. The CDR3 spans 14 residues. CDR3 DNA sequence: TGCAGCGCAACCCGGGGGGCGGGGGTATACGAGCAGTACTTC. Protein sequence: CSATRGAGVYEQYF.

The sample holds many counts of this clone. The V and J genes are TRBV27 and TRBJ2-7; D remains ambiguous. The V end lost 5 bases, the J end lost 2 bases, and 7 bases lay between the germline ends. This CDR3 has 12 residues. Germline values: CDR1 MNHEY, CDR2 SMNVEV (reference sequence). The CDR3 spells CASSPSAYEQYF. As DNA, the CDR3 is TGTGCCAGCAGTCCATCCGCCTACGAGCAGTACTTC.

This clone was found a few times. CDR3 in amino acids: CSVHTDDQSTQYF. CDR3 coding DNA: TGCAGCGTCCACACGGACGATCAAAGTACGCAGTATTTT. The rearrangement uses TRBV29-1 and TRBJ2-3; D call uncertain. This CDR3 has 13 residues. The germline V gene has CDR1 SQVTM and CDR2 ANQGSEA. V shed 6 bases and J shed 8 bases, with 18 bases lying between them.

The chain links TRBV10-1 to TRBJ2-2; 13 bases are shared with TRBD2. There are 18 residues in the CDR3. Germline CDR1 is WNHNN and CDR2 is SYGVQD (reference sequence). V was pared by 8 bases and J by 4 bases, with 13 bases of the junction left unmatched. CDR3 sequence reads: CASFNTSGRAGATGELFF. DNA of the CDR3: TGCGCCAGCTTTAATACTAGCGGGAGGGCCGGTGCCACCGGGGAGCTGTTTTTT.

This clone was picked up one time. The rearrangement joins TRBV11-3 to TRBJ2-1; D possibly corresponds to TRBD2 (6 bases). Trimming took off 3 bases at V and 7 bases at J, with 7 bases between the two ends. In germline, CDR1 is SGHNT, CDR2 YENEEA. The CDR3 has 12 amino acids. The CDR3 reads CASSFSGNEQFF. The CDR3 DNA is TGTGCCAGCAGCTTTAGCGGTAATGAGCAGTTCTTC.

This clone has just one count. The rearrangement links TRBV7-3 to TRBJ1-1; possible D gene TRBD1, 6 bases. The CDR3 consists of 13 residues. Germline V gene data show CDR1 as SGHTA and CDR2 as FQGTGA. V lost 2 bases and J 3 bases, leaving 7 bases between the germline ends. DNA for the CDR3: TGTGCCAGCAGCTTATCAGGGGACACTGAAGCTTTCTTT. This gives the protein CASSLSGDTEAFF.

J is TRBJ1-5 and V is TRBV9, with a tentative D call TRBD1 (5 bases). CDR1 SGDLS and CDR2 YYNGEE come from the germline V gene. CDR3 length equals 15 residues. V dropped 2 bases and J dropped 6 bases, with 15 bases sitting between them. CDR3 in amino acids: CASSVQQDPSQPQHF. As DNA, the CDR3 is TGTGCCAGCAGCGTTCAACAGGATCCCTCTCAGCCCCAGCATTTT.

This chain uses TRBV11-3 with TRBJ1-1; possible D gene TRBD1, 5 bases. V lost 5 bases, J lost 7 bases, and 14 bases lay in between. Germline CDR1 reads SGHNT; CDR2 reads YENEEA. The CDR3 contains 13 residues. In DNA, the CDR3 is TGTGCCAGCAGCCCCCGGGACGTGGGTGAAGCTTTCTTT. As protein: CASSPRDVGEAFF. Using reference TRBV11-3 and TRBJ1-1 for the parts outside the CDR3, the full variable domain is EAGVVQSPRYKIIEKKQPVAFWCNPISGHNTLYWYLQNLGQGPELLIRYENEEAVDDSQLPKDRFSAERLKGVDSTLKIQPAELGDSAVYLCASSPRDVGEAFFGQGTRLTVV.

The rearrangement uses TRBV19 and TRBJ2-7, with 8 bases that match TRBD1. The trim removed 3 bases at V and 1 base at J, leaving 2 bases unmatched. The germline V gene has CDR1 LNHDA and CDR2 SQIVND (reference sequence). CDR3 size: 14 residues. DNA for the CDR3: TGTGCCAGTAGTATGGGACAGGTTTCCTACGAGCAGTACTTC. Protein product: CASSMGQVSYEQYF. Supplemented by reference TRBV19 and TRBJ2-7, the full variable domain reads DGGITQSPKYLFRKEGQNVTLSCEQNLNHDAMYWYRQDPGQGLRLIYYSQIVNDFQKGDIAEGYSVSREKKESFPLTVTSAQKNPTAFYLCASSMGQVSYEQYFGPGTRLTVT.

This chain uses TRBV9 with TRBJ2-1, with 11 bases aligning to TRBD2. V gave up 4 bases and J gave up 5 bases; unmatched junction bases: 8. This CDR3 region has 16 residues. Germline CDR1 is SGDLS and CDR2 is YYNGEE. CDR3 amino acids: CASSPGTSGFDNEQFF. CDR3 sequence (DNA): TGTGCCAGCAGCCCGGGGACTAGCGGCTTTGACAATGAGCAGTTCTTC.